The next 20 T cell receptor beta chains were all read from a single sample in a study of blood T cell repertoires in COVID-19. Clones were read by immunoSEQ multiplex PCR, and TCRdb kept only the in-frame ones, dropping some. This sample has 400,000 or so clones, with around 90% found just once. Sequenced: peripheral blood. The receptors stem from a man between 18 and 29 years old with COVID-19, enrolled during active disease.

This sequence joins TRBV5-6 and TRBJ2-7; TRBD2 might be the D (5 bases). Per germline, CDR1 SGHDT and CDR2 YYEEEE. Trimming took off 4 bases at V and 0 bases at J, with 8 bases between the two ends. The CDR3 is made up of 13 amino acids. CDR3 in amino acids: CASSTGSSYEQYF. In DNA, the CDR3 is TGTGCCAGCAGCACGGGAAGCTCCTACGAGCAGTACTTC.

This chain uses TRBV2 with TRBJ1-2; D unresolved. Trimming left V 3 bases short and J 1 base short, with 6 bases between. The CDR3 is 13 residues long. The germline V gene has CDR1 SNHLY and CDR2 FYNNEI. The DNA for the CDR3 is TGTGCCAGCAGTGACCCGGGTAACTATGGCTACACCTTC. This codes for CASSDPGNYGYTF.

The chain couples TRBV11-2 to TRBJ2-5; a weak D match, TRBD2 (5 bases). The CDR3 has 14 amino acids. Trimming removed 5 bases at V and 7 bases at J, with 17 bases between. Germline V CDR1 and CDR2: SGHAT, FQNNGV. CDR3: CASSAMMRVGTQYF. The CDR3 DNA reads as TGTGCCAGCAGCGCTATGATGCGGGTGGGGACCCAGTACTTC. Based on the CDR3 plus reference TRBV11-2 and TRBJ2-5, the full variable domain is EAGVAQSPRYKIIEKRQSVAFWCNPISGHATLYWYQQILGQGPKLLIQFQNNGVVDDSQLPKDRFSAERLKGVDSTLKIQPAKLEDSAVYLCASSAMMRVGTQYFGPGTRLLVL.

The J gene is TRBJ1-6, the V gene TRBV19; a weak D match, TRBD1 (6 bases). The CDR3 sequence is 12 residues long. CDR1 is LNHDA and CDR2 is SQIVND in the germline V gene (reference sequence). Trimming pared 8 bases from V and 7 bases from J, leaving 9 bases between. CDR3 protein: CASSQGNSPLHF. CDR3 nucleotide sequence: TGTGCCAGTTCCCAGGGGAATTCACCCCTCCACTTT.

V usage is TRBV5-4 and J usage is TRBJ1-1; 8 bases fit TRBD1. Germline CDR1 SGHNT, CDR2 YYREEE (reference sequence). The trim removed 0 bases at V and 4 bases at J, leaving 2 bases unmatched. This CDR3 region has 14 residues. The chain's CDR3 is CASSLDRGSTEAFF. The CDR3 DNA follows: TGTGCCAGCAGCTTGGACAGGGGGAGCACTGAAGCTTTCTTT.

The chain combines TRBV3-1 (or the pseudogene TRBV3-2) with TRBJ2-2; the match to TRBD2 covers 9 bases. Germline CDR1 and CDR2: LGHDT and YNNKEL (reference sequence). This CDR3 contains 19 residues. V shed 4 bases and J 1 base; nucleotides not matched to a gene: 13. CDR3 loop: CASSLPLGREGGNTGELFF. The CDR3 nucleotides read TGTGCCAGCAGCCTCCCCCTTGGGCGGGAGGGCGGGAACACCGGGGAGCTGTTTTTT.

The CDR3 reads CASSYHQASQETQYF. The CDR3 DNA reads as TGTGCCAGCAGTTACCACCAGGCTTCCCAAGAGACCCAGTACTTC. This sequence joins TRBV6-5 and TRBJ2-5; the D is unclear. Germline V gene sequence: CDR1 MNHEY, CDR2 SVGAGI. The CDR3 loop spans 15 amino acids. The V gene lost 2 bases and the J gene lost 1 base, with 11 bases spanning the gap.

The chain uses TRBV5-6 and TRBJ2-2; 7 bases fit TRBD1. J gave up 6 bases and V 6 bases, and 14 bases lay outside the gene matches. The germline CDR1 and CDR2 sequences are SGHDT and YYEEEE. CDR3 size: 16 residues. The CDR3 coding sequence is TGTGCCAGCACCCCCTACCGAGCACAGGGGTCCGGGGAGCTGTTTTTT. It encodes CASTPYRAQGSGELFF.

The chain carries TRBV3-1 (or the pseudogene TRBV3-2) and TRBJ1-1, with D maybe TRBD1 (6 bases). CDR1 is LGHDT and CDR2 is YNNKEL in the germline V gene (reference sequence). The germline V and J ends were trimmed by 4 bases and 1 base, with 10 bases remaining between them. The length of the CDR3 is 14 residues. CDR3 nucleotides: TGTGCCAGCAGCCTCAGGGGTGGGAACACTGAAGCTTTCTTT. This sequence encodes CASSLRGGNTEAFF.

This rearrangement joins TRBV18 to TRBJ1-1, with D possibly matching TRBD1 (5 bases). There are 16 residues in the CDR3. Germline V lookup: CDR1 KGHSH, CDR2 LQKENI. The V end was cut by 1 base, the J end by 1 base, with 13 bases between. The CDR3 sequence is CASSPRAQATNTEAFF. The CDR3 DNA follows: TGTGCCAGCTCACCACGAGCACAGGCGACGAACACTGAAGCTTTCTTT.

The chain links TRBV6-1 to TRBJ2-7, with TRBD1 matching 9 bases. Germline CDR1 MNHNS, CDR2 SASEGT. V was pared by 2 bases and J by 5 bases, with 7 bases of the junction left unmatched. The CDR3 runs to 15 residues. In DNA, the CDR3 is TGTGCCAGCAGTGAACCGGGACAGGGCCTGGACGAGCAGTACTTC. This gives the protein CASSEPGQGLDEQYF.

CDR3 DNA: TGTGCCAGCAGCCGGGACAGGGAAAACTATGGCTACACCTTC. This encodes CASSRDRENYGYTF. The rearrangement joins TRBV2 to TRBJ1-2; TRBD1 matches 9 bases. After removal of 6 bases from V and 2 bases from J, the junction contained 4 bases not matched to a gene. This CDR3 has 14 amino acids. In germline, CDR1 is SNHLY, CDR2 FYNNEI. The whole variable domain, remainder taken from reference TRBV2 and TRBJ1-2, is EPEVTQTPSHQVTQMGQEVILRCVPISNHLYFYWYRQILGQKVEFLVSFYNNEISEKSEIFDDQFSVERPDGSNFTLKIRSTKLEDSAMYFCASSRDRENYGYTFGSGTRLTVV.

The chain has TRBV10-3 and TRBJ1-4; TRBD1 matches at 8 bases. Per the germline V gene, CDR1 is ENHRY and CDR2 is SYGVKD. The CDR3 is 16 amino acids. After removal of 3 bases from V and 3 bases from J, the junction contained 6 bases not matched to a gene. CDR3 amino acids: CAISDLPGQANEKLFF. The CDR3 bases are TGTGCCATCAGTGATCTGCCGGGACAGGCTAATGAAAAACTGTTTTTT.

The genes are TRBV3-1 (or the pseudogene TRBV3-2) and TRBJ2-6; D is possibly TRBD1 (5 bases). The CDR3 loop spans 16 amino acids. The ends were cut back, 7 bases at V and 2 bases at J, with 15 bases in the middle. Germline V gene lookup returns CDR1 LGHDT and CDR2 YNNKEL (reference sequence). CDR3 amino acids: CASTTDRTPGANVLTF. CDR3 sequence (DNA): TGTGCCAGCACCACCGACAGAACCCCTGGGGCCAACGTCCTGACTTTC.

V is TRBV5-1 and J is TRBJ1-3, with D unresolved. The CDR3 is made up of 13 amino acids. CDR1 is SGHRS and CDR2 is YFSETQ in the germline V gene. The V end lost 7 bases, the J end lost 0 bases, and 8 bases lay between the germline ends. CDR3 in amino acids: CASREYSGNTIYF. The CDR3 nucleotides read TGCGCCAGCCGCGAGTACTCTGGAAACACCATATATTTT.

The CDR3 nucleotides are TGTGCCAGCAGCAACTTCGGGAGCCCGGGGGAGCAGTACTTC. This gives the protein CASSNFGSPGEQYF. V is TRBV27 and J is TRBJ2-7, with D maybe TRBD2 (6 bases). Per the germline V gene, CDR1 is MNHEY and CDR2 is SMNVEV (reference sequence). This CDR3 is 14 amino acids long. Trimming stripped 6 bases from V and 7 bases from J, with 19 bases between.

CDR3 region: CASSPGGEGEQYF. For the CDR3, the DNA is TGTGCCAGCAGCCCGGGAGGGGAGGGCGAGCAGTACTTC. The V and J genes are TRBV9 and TRBJ2-7; 8 nucleotides line up with TRBD2. The CDR3 sequence is 13 residues long. V trimming: 4 bases; J trimming: 6 bases; junction bases outside the gene matches: 6. CDR1 SGDLS and CDR2 YYNGEE come from the germline V gene.

The chain is built from TRBV6-4 and TRBJ1-4; D remains ambiguous. Germline CDR1 reads MRHNA; CDR2 reads SNTAGT. This CDR3 comprises 13 residues. V was trimmed by 6 bases and J by 7 bases, leaving 12 bases between them. For the CDR3, the DNA is TGTGCCAGCAGCCGAGGTTCCGGTGAAAAACTGTTTTTT. It is translated as CASSRGSGEKLFF.

This chain links TRBV6-5 with TRBJ2-3; 10 bases line up with TRBD2. From germline, CDR1 is MNHEY and CDR2 SVGAGI. The CDR3 runs 15 residues. Unmatched junction bases numbered 8, after V lost 7 bases and J lost 4 bases. CDR3 in amino acids: CASTTEREGPDTQYF. CDR3 bases: TGTGCCAGCACCACGGAGCGGGAGGGCCCAGATACGCAGTATTTT.

V is TRBV18 and J is TRBJ1-2; 8 nucleotides agree with TRBD1. This CDR3 contains 13 residues. V lost 3 bases to trimming and J lost 8 bases; unmatched junction nucleotides: 5. Germline values: CDR1 KGHSH, CDR2 LQKENI. CDR3 nucleotide sequence: TGTGCCAGCTCACCGGACAGGGTCATCGGCTACACCTTC. Translating it yields CASSPDRVIGYTF. Full variable domain (remainder filled in from reference TRBV18 and TRBJ1-2): NAGVMQNPRHLVRRRGQEARLRCSPMKGHSHVYWYRQLPEEGLKFMVYLQKENIIDESGMPKERFSAEFPKEGPSILRIQQVVRGDSAAYFCASSPDRVIGYTFGSGTRLTVV.